Listed below are T cell receptor beta chains from one sample, sequenced in a study of blood T cell repertoires in COVID-19. TCRdb keeps only in-frame clones here, not all; method: immunoSEQ multiplex PCR. This sample has roughly 26,000 clones; just over 85% occur once, and the top ten carry roughly 16%. The sample comprised peripheral blood. The receptors shown here come from a man in his 70s with acute or convalescent COVID-19. Both conserved end residues are part of each CDR3. Fields, in order: J gene, clone size, V gene, CDR3 protein. A row's size may be missing; if present it is once, few, many or a size class.

>TRBJ2-7|-|TRBV10-2
CASSETSGPSYEQYF
>TRBJ2-5|-|TRBV14
CASSQDKRSHQETQYF
>TRBJ2-5|medium-sized|TRBV7-3
CASSSGLAGVWQETQYF
>TRBJ1-6|-|TRBV3-1/TRBV3-2
CASSVGVQEQGPSSPLHF
>TRBJ1-4|-|TRBV6-5
CASRDRGRLEEKLFF
>TRBJ1-6|-|TRBV25-1
CASSNRLNGGNSPLHF
>TRBJ2-3|-|TRBV6-6
CASSQLAGGPTSTDTQYF
>TRBJ1-4|-|TRBV3-1/TRBV3-2
CASSSRDRGRRNSEKLFF
>TRBJ2-3|-|TRBV5-1
CASSWTAQEDTQYF
>TRBJ2-2|-|TRBV12-3/TRBV12-4
CASSFRSTGELFF
>TRBJ2-7|-|TRBV13
CASSWATSGSYEQYF
>TRBJ1-5|-|TRBV12-3/TRBV12-4
CASRPSDQPQHF
>TRBJ2-2|-|TRBV24-1
CATSDSDREEGGELFF